These 25 T cell receptor beta chains originate from one sample sequenced in a study of blood T cell repertoires in COVID-19. Clones were read by immunoSEQ multiplex PCR, and TCRdb kept only the in-frame ones, dropping some. The data show about 200,000 clones, around 82% seen once. Sequencing was carried out using PBMCs or T cells enriched from blood (not recorded which). The receptor source for this set is a woman between 45 and 65 years old with acute COVID-19.

The rearrangement links TRBV4-1 to TRBJ1-6; 10 bases match TRBD1. CDR3 length: 17 residues. The germline CDR1 and CDR2 sequences are MGHRA and YSYEKL. The V and J ends lost 2 bases and 6 bases, in that order; junction bases with no gene match: 7. The DNA for the CDR3 is TGCGCCAGCAGCCAATACGGGACAGGGGAAGGTAATTCACCCCTCCACTTT. The encoded protein is CASSQYGTGEGNSPLHF.

This chain joins TRBV18 and TRBJ2-1, with 10 bases fitting TRBD2. The CDR3 spans 16 residues. CDR1 is KGHSH, CDR2 LQKENI, per germline. Losses at the gene ends were 3 bases for V and 1 base for J; bases not matched to a gene: 3. The CDR3 loop reads CASSPASGGSYNEQFF. CDR3 sequence (DNA): TGTGCCAGCTCACCTGCTAGCGGGGGTTCCTACAATGAGCAGTTCTTC.

CDR3 coding DNA: TGTGCCAGCAGCGCCCAGACAGGGAGGAACATTCAGTACTTC. It codes for CASSAQTGRNIQYF. J is TRBJ2-4 and V is TRBV9, with a tentative D call TRBD1 (7 bases). The CDR3 totals 14 residues. Germline CDR1 is SGDLS and CDR2 is YYNGEE. V lost 3 bases to trimming and J lost 7 bases, with 14 bases between them. Full variable domain (missing parts from reference TRBV9 and TRBJ2-4): DSGVTQTPKHLITATGQRVTLRCSPRSGDLSVYWYQQSLDQGLQFLIQYYNGEERAKGNILERFSAQQFPDLHSELNLSSLELGDSALYFCASSAQTGRNIQYFGAGTRLSVL.

V is TRBV5-6 and J is TRBJ1-5; tentatively, D is TRBD1 (6 bases). Germline loops: CDR1 SGHDT, CDR2 YYEEEE. The CDR3 contains 16 residues. V shed 1 base and J shed 2 bases, with 13 bases lying between them. The CDR3 region is CASSLTTGPGNQPQHF. The CDR3 DNA follows: TGTGCCAGCAGCTTGACCACAGGGCCTGGCAATCAGCCCCAGCATTTT.

V gene TRBV19 combines with J gene TRBJ2-2; D remains unclear. Germline V lookup: CDR1 LNHDA, CDR2 SQIVND (reference sequence). This CDR3 has 11 amino acids. Trimming cost V 11 bases and J 4 bases, with 8 bases left between them. This chain's CDR3 is CASTGTGELFF. The CDR3 coding sequence is TGTGCCTCAACGGGCACCGGGGAGCTGTTTTTT.

The V and J genes are TRBV11-2 and TRBJ2-3; 12 bases agree with TRBD2. This CDR3 has 15 residues. With 4 bases clipped from V and 4 bases from J, the junction kept 3 bases outside the gene matches. Looked up from germline, CDR1 is SGHAT and CDR2 is FQNNGV. Written as DNA, the CDR3 is TGTGCCAGCAGCTCTAGGACTAGCGGGGCAGATACGCAGTATTTT. It encodes CASSSRTSGADTQYF.

On this clone itself: Other DNA sequences of this sample code for an identical CDR3. The rearrangement uses TRBV4-1 and TRBJ1-4, with 11 bases fitting TRBD1. V lost 4 bases to trimming and J lost 2 bases; unmatched junction nucleotides: 3. The CDR3 loop spans 16 amino acids. The germline V gene encodes CDR1 MGHRA and CDR2 YSYEKL. In DNA form, the CDR3 reads TGCGCCAGCAGCCCCGGACAGGGGGCCACTAATGAAAAACTGTTTTTT. This gives the protein CASSPGQGATNEKLFF.

This rearrangement joins TRBV15 to TRBJ1-6, with a tentative D call TRBD1 (5 bases). Germline V CDR1 and CDR2: LNHNV, YYDKDF (reference sequence). Between the trimmed V and J ends, which lost 0 bases and 14 bases, there was a span of 17 bases. The CDR3 consists of 15 residues. Written as DNA, the CDR3 is TGTGCCACCAGCAGAGAAAGCCTCCTGGAGGGGTCCCTCCACTTT. Amino acids: CATSRESLLEGSLHF.

The chain employs TRBV7-9 and TRBJ1-2; D is unclear. Germline V gene data show CDR1 as SEHNR and CDR2 as FQNEAQ (reference sequence). V was pared by 1 base and J by 6 bases, with 9 bases between. The CDR3 extends over 13 amino acids. The CDR3 coding sequence is TGTGCCAGCAGCTTAGAGCAGACTCATGGCTACACCTTC. Its protein is CASSLEQTHGYTF.

J is TRBJ2-5 and V is TRBV28, with 11 positions matching TRBD2. Unmatched junction bases numbered 6, after V lost 5 bases and J lost 4 bases. The CDR3 extends over 15 amino acids. Germline V gives CDR1 MDHEN, CDR2 SYDVKM. DNA of the CDR3: TGTGCCAGCAGTACACTAGCGGGGGCCGGAGAGACCCAGTACTTC. Its protein is CASSTLAGAGETQYF.

The rearrangement joins TRBV28 to TRBJ2-2; TRBD2 is a possible D gene (5 bases). The germline V gene encodes CDR1 MDHEN and CDR2 SYDVKM. V lost 11 bases and J 4 bases, leaving 11 bases between the germline ends. CDR3 length equals 12 residues. The CDR3 loop reads CAEGRSTGELFF. Here the CDR3 DNA reads TGTGCCGAAGGGAGATCCACCGGGGAGCTGTTTTTT.

This clone appeared once. The chain couples TRBV6-4 to TRBJ2-2; D remains unclear. V was trimmed by 2 bases and J by 1 base, leaving 11 bases between them. The germline CDR1 and CDR2 sequences are MRHNA and SNTAGT. The CDR3 is 16 amino acids. The CDR3 loop is CASSDLLSRNTGELFF. Here the CDR3 DNA reads TGTGCCAGCAGTGACCTGCTTAGCCGGAACACCGGGGAGCTGTTTTTT.

The chain recombines TRBV6-5 with TRBJ2-1; perhaps TRBD2 as D (5 bases). CDR1 and CDR2 (germline): MNHEY, SVGAGI. The CDR3 totals 13 residues. V dropped 6 bases and J dropped 3 bases, with 9 bases sitting between them. The CDR3 nucleotides are TGTGCCAGCAGACGGACTTTCTACAATGAGCAGTTCTTC. Its translation is CASRRTFYNEQFF.

This chain joins TRBV29-1 and TRBJ1-2; D gene ambiguous. The CDR3 runs to 12 residues. The ends were cut back, 2 bases at V and 2 bases at J, with 6 bases in the middle. CDR1 is SQVTM and CDR2 is ANQGSEA in the germline V gene. The CDR3 reads CSVERRNYGYTF. CDR3 bases: TGCAGCGTTGAACGCAGGAACTATGGCTACACCTTC.

The gene calls are TRBV9 and TRBJ2-5, with 9 bases lining up with TRBD1. The V segment lost 3 bases and the J segment 6 bases; nucleotides outside the gene matches: 12. CDR1 is SGDLS, CDR2 YYNGEE, per germline. There are 16 residues in the CDR3. The CDR3 DNA follows: TGTGCCAGCAGCGCGAGGGCCGGGACAGGGATCAAGACCCAGTACTTC. It codes for CASSARAGTGIKTQYF.

The chain joins TRBV4-2 to TRBJ1-6; 9 nucleotides line up with TRBD1. Germline V gene sequence: CDR1 LGHNA, CDR2 YNFKEQ. The CDR3 extends over 16 amino acids. The V gene end was trimmed by 0 bases and the J gene end by 10 bases; junction bases not matched to a gene: 7. The CDR3 protein is CASSQDSGTGRSPLHF. The CDR3 region has the DNA TGTGCCAGCAGCCAAGATTCAGGGACAGGGAGATCACCCCTCCACTTT.

This sequence joins TRBV6-5 and TRBJ1-2, with D possibly being TRBD1 (5 bases). With 10 bases removed from V and 0 bases from J, the gap between germline ends came to 12 bases. Per germline, CDR1 MNHEY and CDR2 SVGAGI. The CDR3 runs to 13 residues. The CDR3 DNA follows: TGTGCCACCACAAACAGGCCTAACTATGGCTACACCTTC. This gives the protein CATTNRPNYGYTF.

The V gene is TRBV19, the J gene TRBJ2-5; possible D gene TRBD2, 6 bases. Germline V gene data show CDR1 as LNHDA and CDR2 as SQIVND (reference sequence). V lost 3 bases to trimming and J lost 4 bases, with 18 bases between them. The CDR3 spans 16 residues. The chain's CDR3 is CASSIGLSWGGETQYF. The CDR3 nucleotides are TGTGCCAGTAGTATTGGTCTTAGCTGGGGAGGAGAGACCCAGTACTTC.

This clone has a single count. V is TRBV28 and J is TRBJ1-5; D is undetermined. Looked up from germline, CDR1 is MDHEN and CDR2 is SYDVKM. The V gene lost 9 bases and the J gene lost 7 bases, with 16 bases spanning the gap. The CDR3 covers 13 residues. The CDR3 bases are TGTGCCAGTGGGTCCTCGACGGGGCAGCCCCAGCATTTT. Protein sequence: CASGSSTGQPQHF.

The chain uses TRBV25-1 and TRBJ1-2; possibly TRBD1 for D (6 bases). CDR3 size: 11 residues. Trimming stripped 9 bases from V and 4 bases from J, with 9 bases between. Germline loops: CDR1 MGHDK, CDR2 SYGVNS. CDR3 region: CASQGFYGYTF. The DNA of the CDR3 is TGTGCCAGTCAGGGGTTCTATGGCTACACCTTC.

The chain joins TRBV2 to TRBJ1-5; maybe TRBD1 (5 bases). Germline V gene sequence: CDR1 SNHLY, CDR2 FYNNEI. This CDR3 region has 15 residues. Trimming shortened V by 7 bases and J by 9 bases, and 22 bases separated the two germline ends. The CDR3: CASMAGRGKSWPQHF. In DNA, the CDR3 is TGTGCCAGCATGGCAGGGCGGGGGAAATCATGGCCCCAGCATTTT.

This rearrangement joins TRBV5-4 to TRBJ2-2; D remains ambiguous. V lost 4 bases and J lost 1, with 2 bases in between. The CDR3 is 12 amino acids. Per the germline V gene, CDR1 is SGHNT and CDR2 is YYREEE (reference sequence). CDR3 sequence reads: CASSQNTGELFF. CDR3 DNA sequence: TGTGCCAGCAGCCAGAACACCGGGGAGCTGTTTTTT.

CDR3 sequence (DNA): TGTGCCAGCAGTCCACAAGAGAACACTGAAGCTTTCTTT. It yields the protein CASSPQENTEAFF. The chain links TRBV7-6 to TRBJ1-1; D not resolved. V was cut by 6 bases and J by 1 base, with 9 bases left in between. Germline V lookup: CDR1 SGHVS, CDR2 FNYEAQ. CDR3 size: 13 residues.

This clone occurred a few times. The chain links TRBV29-1 to TRBJ1-5, with D unclear. The V end lost 8 bases, the J end lost 3 bases, and 14 bases lay between the germline ends. Germline V gene data show CDR1 as SQVTM and CDR2 as ANQGSEA. The CDR3 has 13 amino acids. The CDR3 loop is CSCLPGPNQPQHF. The CDR3 bases are TGCAGCTGTCTCCCAGGCCCCAATCAGCCCCAGCATTTT.

This chain connects TRBV7-9 to TRBJ1-3; 12 nucleotides agree with TRBD1. Germline values: CDR1 SEHNR, CDR2 FQNEAQ (reference sequence). V dropped 6 bases and J dropped 1; count of bases not matched to a gene: 7. The CDR3 sequence is 17 residues long. CDR3: CASSAPGQGASGNTIYF. The CDR3 DNA is TGTGCCAGCAGTGCCCCGGGACAGGGGGCATCTGGAAACACCATATATTTT.